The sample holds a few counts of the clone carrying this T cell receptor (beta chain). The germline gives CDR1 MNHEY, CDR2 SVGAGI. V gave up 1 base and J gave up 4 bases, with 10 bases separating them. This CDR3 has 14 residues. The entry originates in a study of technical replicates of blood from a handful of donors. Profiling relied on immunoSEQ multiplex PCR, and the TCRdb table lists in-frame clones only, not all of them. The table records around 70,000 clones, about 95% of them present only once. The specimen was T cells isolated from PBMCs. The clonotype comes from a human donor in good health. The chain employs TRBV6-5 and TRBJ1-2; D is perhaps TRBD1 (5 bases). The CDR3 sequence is CASSYYQGIYGYTF. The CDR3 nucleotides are TGTGCCAGCAGTTACTACCAGGGAATCTATGGCTACACCTTC.